This TCR beta chain stems from a study of cytomegalovirus exposure and HLA in healthy donors. This clone was recorded a few times. The antigen is undetermined. V shed 6 bases and J 2 bases; nucleotides not matched to a gene: 14. Germline V gene lookup returns CDR1 LNHDA and CDR2 SQIVND (reference sequence). This CDR3 has 18 amino acids. Researchers ran the PCR with 60 Vbeta and 13 Jbeta primers. Some clones are missing from TCRdb's copy, which holds only in-frame ones; the method was immunoSEQ multiplex PCR. This table holds 180,000 or so clones, 79% found once. The study, taken as a whole, reports: TRBV6-2, TRBV6-3 and some other V segments were unresolvable in 87-base-pair reads. A reported reduction in N-insertions relative to the roughly 670-donor mean was seen in an Asian-associated ancestry cluster in a later analysis. The authors later found most CMV-associated TCR beta chains appeared HLA-restricted. Donor immune exposure was known only as CMV serostatus.

The chain links TRBV19 to TRBJ1-5; 9 bases align to TRBD1. This sequence originates from a woman aged 45-65 years in good health and CMV-seronegative. Input material: PBMCs. CDR3 region: CASSSDRGGFNGNQPQHF. DNA for the CDR3: TGTGCCAGTAGCTCAGACAGGGGGGGTTTCAACGGCAATCAGCCCCAGCATTTT.